This TCR beta chain comes out of a study of T-cell memory formation after mild COVID-19 (dated by TCRdb to the early 2020s). Turning to the overall study: TCR sequence clusters from the two donors were found to be largely donor specific. T-cell clones expanding and contracting after mild COVID-19 in a couple of donors were tracked by longitudinal TCRalpha and TCRbeta repertoire sequencing. Two young, previously healthy adult volunteers, one female and one male, were included in the cohort.

V drops 6 bases and J drops 7 bases, leaving 15 bases in between. From the cysteine up to the phenylalanine, the CDR3 has a length of 14 residues. Here the CDR3 DNA is all that survives: 42 bases in frame from base 1. The sample was run on an Illumina NovaSeq 6000. TCRalpha and TCRbeta cDNA libraries were built by 5'RACE with constant-segment primers, adding sample barcodes and unique molecular identifiers. RNA was extracted from every sample with Trizol reagent. Library amplification was performed in two PCR steps, and a second sample barcode and Illumina TruSeq adapters were introduced in the second step. Libraries were sequenced on an Illumina NovaSeq with 2 x 150 bp paired-end reads. As for the original processing: Reads were demultiplexed and collapsed into UMI-guided consensus sequences with migec v1.2.7. With mixcr v2.1.11, UMI consensuses were aligned to TRA and TRB V and J templates and assembled into clonotypes. Clonotypes were classified as expanded or contracted when called significant by both edgeR and NoisET, with noise models trained on biological replicates. edgeR calls used a false discovery rate-adjusted p below 0.01 and a log2 fold-change threshold of 1. As an exploratory analysis of dynamics, PCA with hierarchical clustering was applied to max-normalized trajectories of the 1000 most abundant clonotypes. Each responding clone was given a CD4 or CD8 phenotype based on the CD4+ and CD8+ repertoires, which had been sequenced separately. TCRdb took the public reads, trimmed them with fastp at Q25, ran MiXCR for clone calling and kept in-frame beta chains. For every CDR3 protein sequence, its rows merge into one entry that carries the most common genes and DNA. Here the V and J calls rest on TCRdb's processing, not on the authors' analysis. The sample yields 210,000 or so distinct CDR3 sequences; approximately 10% were counted once. The ten top clones hold 2.5% to 3.5% of the sample.

Summary of the overall study and its limitations: Contracting CD4+ clones turned up mainly in the CM and EM memory subsets, whereas EMRA was where CD8+ clones were enriched. Some responding clones were detected in pre-infection memory, which suggested that pre-existing cross-reactive memory T cells had joined the SARS-CoV-2 response. The study included only two mild cases, and larger cohorts that include severe cases with pre-infection samples were judged to be necessary. Whether the second-wave clones peaking on day 37 were SARS-CoV-2 specific was not confirmed. From day 15 to 85, contracting clones showed balanced CD4/CD8 phenotypes, whereas a second wave of clones that expanded from day 15 to 37 leaned towards CD4+.

As concerns this clonotype: Its recognized antigen is unknown. Qualities for individual bases were not recorded, and no much larger clone is one base off.

Ficoll-Paque density gradient centrifugation was the method used to isolate PBMCs. The chain was built from TRBV12-3 or TRBV12-4 and TRBJ1-4, with no confidently assigned D gene. The specimen sequenced was PBMCs or a T cell subset sorted from them (not recorded which). The receptor was isolated from a man between 18 and 29 years old who had mild COVID-19 (a few samples of this study predate the infection). The sample titles of this study are shuffled in the database, so cell type and time point are left out; the donor was told from shared clones. The encoded CDR3 is CASRIREAGEKLFF. Read as DNA, the sequence is TGTGCCAGCAGGATTAGGGAGGCGGGTGAAAAACTGTTTTTT.